This is a list of T cell receptor beta chains from one sample in a study of blood T cells in healthy people across ages. MiXCR, applied by TCRdb to the 5' RACE reads, yields one record per CDR3 protein. The sample lists about 630,000 distinct CDR3 sequences; around 20% were seen once. The sequenced sample consisted of blood. The receptors were gathered from a man aged 70 or older in good health. CDR3s include the opening cysteine and the closing phenylalanine or tryptophan. The order of the fields is J gene, V gene, D gene, clone size, CDR3 protein, CDR3 DNA. D genes are given only for firm matches. Clone size is not always given. Where it is, it says once, few, many or a class for expanded clones.

TRBJ2-4 | TRBV3-1 | TRBD1 | few | CASSQDTNRGYSSRQYF | TGTGCCAGCAGCCAAGATACCAACAGGGGGTATTCTTCTCGACAGTACTTC
TRBJ2-7 | TRBV12-3/TRBV12-4 | . | . | CASRLGPLAYEQYF | TGTGCCAGCAGGTTGGGACCATTGGCCTACGAGCAGTACTTC
TRBJ2-1 | TRBV29-1 | TRBD2 | few | CSITLASSNEQFF | TGCAGCATAACACTAGCGAGTAGCAATGAGCAGTTCTTC
TRBJ2-7 | TRBV21-1 | . | few | CASSKDSAPNFYEQYF | TGTGCCAGCAGCAAAGACTCGGCACCTAATTTCTACGAGCAGTACTTC
TRBJ1-4 | TRBV20-1 | . | . | CSASQDEGEKLFF | TGCAGTGCTAGTCAGGACGAGGGGGAAAAACTGTTTTTT
TRBJ2-2 | TRBV28 | TRBD2 | many | CASSLSPFWTSGRTNTGELFF | TGTGCCAGCAGTTTATCACCTTTTTGGACTAGCGGGAGAACTAACACCGGGGAGCTGTTTTTT
TRBJ2-1 | TRBV20-1 | TRBD2 | . | CSARDSSGRRNEQFF | TGCAGTGCTAGAGATTCTAGCGGGAGGAGGAATGAGCAGTTCTTC
TRBJ2-1 | TRBV2 | TRBD2 | . | CASMSSGYNEQFF | TGTGCCAGCATGTCTAGCGGATACAATGAGCAGTTCTTC
TRBJ2-3 | TRBV7-2 | TRBD2 | few | CASSLAGTSPTDTQYF | TGTGCCAGCAGCTTAGCGGGGACTAGCCCCACAGATACGCAGTATTTT
TRBJ2-5 | TRBV19 | . | few | CASSNLQRAETQYF | TGTGCCAGTAGTAATCTTCAAAGAGCGGAGACCCAGTACTTC
TRBJ2-5 | TRBV7-2 | . | . | CASSLVRGSGETQYF | TGTGCCAGCAGCTTAGTTAGAGGCTCTGGGGAGACCCAGTACTTC